This TCR beta chain was captured in a study of read filtering for tumor transcriptome and immune sequencing. Trimming took off 4 bases at V and 0 bases at J, with 8 bases between the two ends. CDR3 size: 14 residues. Germline V gene lookup returns CDR1 MNHNS and CDR2 SASEGT. The library was built from around 380 ng RNA with molecular barcoded adaptors for alpha/delta and beta/gamma chains. TCRdb reprocessed the reads via MiXCR and lists one record per CDR3 protein. The sample includes 35,000 to 50,000 distinct CDR3 sequences, roughly a fifth seen only once; the top ten take 37%. This clonotype was picked up many times.

The J gene is TRBJ2-3, the V gene TRBV6-1, with a possible D match to TRBD1 (5 bases). Sequenced material: a population of CD138-negative cells sorted from bone marrow. The origin of this receptor is a donor aged 40 or older with multiple myeloma. The CDR3 spells CASSVTASTDTQYF. The CDR3, as DNA: TGTGCCAGCAGTGTGACAGCGAGCACAGATACGCAGTATTTT.